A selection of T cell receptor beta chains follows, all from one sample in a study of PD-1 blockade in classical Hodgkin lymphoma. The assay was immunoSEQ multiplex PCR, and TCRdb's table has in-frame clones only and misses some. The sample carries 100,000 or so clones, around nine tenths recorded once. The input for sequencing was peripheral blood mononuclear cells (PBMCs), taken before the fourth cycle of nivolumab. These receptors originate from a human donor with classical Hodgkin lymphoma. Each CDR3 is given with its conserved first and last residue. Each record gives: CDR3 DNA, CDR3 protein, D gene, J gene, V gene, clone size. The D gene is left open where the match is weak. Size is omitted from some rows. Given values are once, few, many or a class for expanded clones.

TGCAGCGTTGATAGGGGGGGGCCCTTTGGAGAGCAGTACTTC	CSVDRGGPFGEQYF	-	TRBJ2-7	TRBV29-1	-
TGTGCCAGCAGCCCACCCGACGCCCCTACGCAGTATTTT	CASSPPDAPTQYF	-	TRBJ2-3	TRBV11-3	-
TGTGCCAGCAGGGGGACAGGGGAAACCTATGGCTACACCTTC	CASRGTGETYGYTF	TRBD1	TRBJ1-2	TRBV27	-
TGTGCCAGCAGTTCCTCAGCGGGAGGGTACAATGAGCAGTTCTTC	CASSSSAGGYNEQFF	TRBD2	TRBJ2-1	TRBV27	-
TGTGCCAGCAGCTCCCTGAGGGGCTCAACCGGGGAGCTGTTTTTT	CASSSLRGSTGELFF	-	TRBJ2-2	TRBV13	-
TGTGCCAGCAGCTTAGGGACAGGGTATTCTAGCAATCAGCCCCAGCATTTT	CASSLGTGYSSNQPQHF	TRBD1	TRBJ1-5	TRBV7-6	-
TGTGCCAGTAGTATAGCTCTAAGGGGGCAGCTGTCCTACGAGCAGTACTTC	CASSIALRGQLSYEQYF	TRBD1	TRBJ2-7	TRBV19	-
TGTGCCAGCAGCTTTGGGACAGACTACGAGCAGTACTTC	CASSFGTDYEQYF	TRBD1	TRBJ2-7	TRBV7-2	-
TGTGCCAGCACGACCCATGCACAGCCTAACTATGGCTACACCTTC	CASTTHAQPNYGYTF	-	TRBJ1-2	TRBV9	-
TGTGCCAGCAGCCCTGAACTATCGGAGAACACTGAAGCTTTCTTT	CASSPELSENTEAFF	-	TRBJ1-1	TRBV14	-
TGCGCCAGCAGCCAAGTCGTGGCCAGGGGAACCGGGGAGCTGTTTTTT	CASSQVVARGTGELFF	-	TRBJ2-2	TRBV4-3	-
TGTGCCAGCAGCTTAGATCAGGGGGCAGAGGATACGCAGTATTTT	CASSLDQGAEDTQYF	TRBD1	TRBJ2-3	TRBV13	-
TGTGCCAGCAGCCGTAACAGGAGGGGCTACACCTTC	CASSRNRRGYTF	-	TRBJ1-2	TRBV14	-
TGTGCCAGCAGTTCGGTGGGGTGGGAGACCCAGTACTTC	CASSSVGWETQYF	-	TRBJ2-5	TRBV27	-
TGTGCCAGCAGTGAAGAAGAGCTGGGTAGCGGGAGTATCTACGAGCAGTACTTC	CASSEEELGSGSIYEQYF	TRBD2	TRBJ2-7	TRBV2	-
TGTGCCAGCAGTTTTCAGGGACTAGTTCCTGAGCAGTTCTTC	CASSFQGLVPEQFF	TRBD2	TRBJ2-1	TRBV28	-
TGTGCCAGCTCTCGGCAGGGGAACACTGAAGCTTTCTTT	CASSRQGNTEAFF	-	TRBJ1-1	TRBV18	few
TGTGCCTGGAGTCCGACGGGACGCAGAGGCTATGGCTACACCTTC	CAWSPTGRRGYGYTF	-	TRBJ1-2	TRBV30	-
TGTGCCAGTAGTATGCGCAGGGATGATGGCTACACCTTC	CASSMRRDDGYTF	-	TRBJ1-2	TRBV19	-
TGTGCCAGCAACAGGGGTCTCCACGAGCAGTACTTC	CASNRGLHEQYF	TRBD1	TRBJ2-7	TRBV28	-
TGTGCCAGCAGTTACGCGTGGCTATATGGCTACACCTTC	CASSYAWLYGYTF	-	TRBJ1-2	TRBV6-6	-
TGTGCCAGCAGCCCCCGGGACAGGGGGTACGAGCAGTACTTC	CASSPRDRGYEQYF	TRBD1	TRBJ2-7	TRBV5-4	-
TGTGCCAGTAGTATCTGGGGACAACATAGCAATCAGCCCCAGCATTTT	CASSIWGQHSNQPQHF	-	TRBJ1-5	TRBV19	-
TGTGCCAGCAGCCCGTCCCGGGACAGACCGAACTATGGCTACACCTTC	CASSPSRDRPNYGYTF	TRBD1	TRBJ1-2	TRBV4-2	-
TGTGCCAGCTCACCAGGCCAGGGACGCTCTGGAAACACCATATATTTT	CASSPGQGRSGNTIYF	-	TRBJ1-3	TRBV18	-
TGTGCCAGCAGCCCAAGGACAGGGGGGACTGAAGCTTTCTTT	CASSPRTGGTEAFF	TRBD1	TRBJ1-1	TRBV7-9	few
TGTGCCAGCAGCTTAACCGGAACGGGGGGTGGGTCCTACGAGCAGTACTTC	CASSLTGTGGGSYEQYF	TRBD2	TRBJ2-7	TRBV7-2	-
TGTGCCAGTAGTATGGGACAGGGGTTAGCCAAAAACATTCAGTACTTC	CASSMGQGLAKNIQYF	TRBD1	TRBJ2-4	TRBV19	once
TGTGCCAGCAAGAGACAGTTTACCTCCTACGAGCAGTACTTC	CASKRQFTSYEQYF	-	TRBJ2-7	TRBV6-5	-
TGTGCCAGCAGTTCCCAGAGCTCTGGAAACACCATATATTTT	CASSSQSSGNTIYF	-	TRBJ1-3	TRBV6-6	-
TGTGCCAGCAGTTTACAGCGGGAGCTGTTTTTT	CASSLQRELFF	-	TRBJ2-2	TRBV28	-
TGTGCCAGTAGTCCGGGGACCAGACGGTACTATGAGAACACCATATATTTT	CASSPGTRRYYENTIYF	-	TRBJ1-3	TRBV19	-
TGTGCCAGCTCACCGTCCGTAGGGCATGAGCAGTTCTTC	CASSPSVGHEQFF	-	TRBJ2-1	TRBV18	-
TGTGCCTGGAGTGTACGGATCGGCAGTAGCAATCAGCCCCAGCATTTT	CAWSVRIGSSNQPQHF	-	TRBJ1-5	TRBV30	few
TGTGCCAGCAGTCCCTCAACGTATAGCAATCAGCCCCAGCATTTT	CASSPSTYSNQPQHF	-	TRBJ1-5	TRBV27	-
TGTGCCAGCAGCCGGACTAGCGGGTCCTACGAGCAGTACTTC	CASSRTSGSYEQYF	TRBD2	TRBJ2-7	TRBV7-9	-
TGTGCCAGCAGCAAACGGGCCCAGCGACTCACTGAAGCTTTCTTT	CASSKRAQRLTEAFF	-	TRBJ1-1	TRBV7-9	-
TGTGCCAGCAGCCGCCGGGACATTGCCTACGAGCAGTACTTC	CASSRRDIAYEQYF	-	TRBJ2-7	TRBV28	-
TGTGCCAGCAGTGAACGTAGCGGGGGCACAGATACGCAGTATTTT	CASSERSGGTDTQYF	TRBD2	TRBJ2-3	TRBV2	once
TGTGCCAGCATCCCGGGACTAGCGGGAGTGGAGACCCAGTACTTC	CASIPGLAGVETQYF	TRBD2	TRBJ2-5	TRBV6-6	-
TGCGCCAGCAGCCAAGTCGCGGAATTCCTCTCCTACGAGCAGTACTTC	CASSQVAEFLSYEQYF	-	TRBJ2-7	TRBV4-1	-
TGTGCCAGCAGGGCCGGGACATATAACAATCAGCCCCAGCATTTT	CASRAGTYNNQPQHF	-	TRBJ1-5	TRBV28	-
TGTGCCTGGAGTCGGGTGGGGACCGAACACTTGGATGAGCAGTTCTTC	CAWSRVGTEHLDEQFF	-	TRBJ2-1	TRBV30	-
TGTGCCAGCAGCCAAGATCTCCTAGCGGGTATCTACGAGCAGTACTTC	CASSQDLLAGIYEQYF	TRBD2	TRBJ2-7	TRBV14	-
TGCGCCAGCAGCCAAGACTGGGGGATCGGGTCCTACGAGCAGTACTTC	CASSQDWGIGSYEQYF	-	TRBJ2-7	TRBV4-1	-
TGTGCCAGCAGCTTAAACAGGGTTACCGGGGAGCTGTTTTTT	CASSLNRVTGELFF	-	TRBJ2-2	TRBV11-2	-
TGTGCCAGCAATGCGGGACAGACCTACAATGAGCAGTTCTTC	CASNAGQTYNEQFF	-	TRBJ2-1	TRBV2	-
TGTGCCAGCAGCTTAGCGTGGAACTCTGGGGCCAACGTCCTGACTTTC	CASSLAWNSGANVLTF	-	TRBJ2-6	TRBV7-9	few